Presented here are 13 T cell receptor beta chains from one specimen sequenced in a study of radiotherapy plus CTLA-4 blockade in lung cancer. The assay was immunoSEQ multiplex PCR, and TCRdb's table has in-frame clones only and misses some. The sample includes roughly 100,000 clones, 75% to 90% of them seen just once. The material was peripheral blood, obtained from a patient treated with radiotherapy plus ipilimumab. These TCRs come from a human donor with non-small cell lung cancer who had a partial response to radiotherapy plus ipilimumab.

This chain links TRBV9 with TRBJ2-7, with D possibly being TRBD2 (5 bases). V was pared by 0 bases and J by 6 bases, with 7 bases between. This CDR3 contains 12 residues. The germline V gene has CDR1 SGDLS and CDR2 YYNGEE. The CDR3 bases are TGTGCCAGCAGCGTAGCTGGGAGCGAGCAGTACTTC. It encodes CASSVAGSEQYF. The entire variable domain, with the rest obtained from reference TRBV9 and TRBJ2-7, is as follows: DSGVTQTPKHLITATGQRVTLRCSPRSGDLSVYWYQQSLDQGLQFLIQYYNGEERAKGNILERFSAQQFPDLHSELNLSSLELGDSALYFCASSVAGSEQYFGPGTRLTVT.

The chain carries TRBV28 and TRBJ2-3; 11 bases map to TRBD2. CDR1 is MDHEN and CDR2 is SYDVKM in the germline V gene. CDR3 length: 15 amino acids. V shed 5 bases, J shed 3 bases, and the junction held 4 bases outside the gene matches. CDR3 in DNA: TGTGCCAGCAGTGCGGGACTAGCGGAAACAGATACGCAGTATTTT. Amino acid sequence: CASSAGLAETDTQYF.

V usage is TRBV5-1 and J usage is TRBJ2-1; possibly TRBD2 for D (5 bases). V lost 4 bases and J lost 3, with 11 bases in between. The CDR3 runs 14 residues. Germline V gives CDR1 SGHRS, CDR2 YFSETQ. The DNA for the CDR3 is TGCGCCAGCAGCCCGGCCGGGGTCTACAATGAGCAGTTCTTC. This codes for CASSPAGVYNEQFF.

This clone has a single count. The chain carries TRBV11-2 and TRBJ2-7; no reliable D call. The V gene's germline CDR1 is SGHAT and CDR2 FQNNGV. Trimming took 0 bases from V and 6 from J, leaving 9 bases between them. CDR3 length: 13 amino acids. CDR3 sequence: CASSLEAVGEQYF. The DNA of the CDR3 is TGTGCCAGCAGCTTAGAGGCAGTTGGCGAGCAGTACTTC.

V is TRBV7-8 and J is TRBJ1-2; 7 positions match TRBD1. CDR1 and CDR2 from the germline V gene are SGHVS and FQNEAQ. This CDR3 region has 15 residues. Germline trimming cut 5 bases from V and 4 bases from J; bases unmatched to any gene: 10. The CDR3 DNA reads as TGTGCCAGCAGCCAAGGGACAGCCAGCGCCTATGGCTACACCTTC. Its protein is CASSQGTASAYGYTF.

The chain employs TRBV28 and TRBJ2-5; TRBD2 aligns across 12 bases. Unmatched junction bases numbered 7, after V lost 6 bases and J lost 5 bases. CDR1 is MDHEN, CDR2 SYDVKM, per germline. This CDR3 is 15 amino acids long. The CDR3 region has the DNA TGTGCCAGCAGCTCAGGACTAGCGGGAAGGGAGACCCAGTACTTC. It yields the protein CASSSGLAGRETQYF.

V usage is TRBV18 and J usage is TRBJ1-2; a possible D gene is TRBD1 (5 bases). This CDR3 region has 13 residues. The germline V and J ends were trimmed by 4 bases and 3 bases, with 9 bases remaining between them. CDR1 and CDR2 from the germline V gene are KGHSH and LQKENI. The CDR3, as DNA: TGTGCCAGCTCACTCGGCAGGGACTATGGCTACACCTTC. This sequence encodes CASSLGRDYGYTF.

The chain uses TRBV6-5 and TRBJ1-5, with D perhaps matching TRBD1 (5 bases). Per germline, CDR1 MNHEY and CDR2 SVGAGI. V gave up 6 bases and J gave up 0 bases, with 9 bases separating them. CDR3 length: 14 residues. In nucleotides, the CDR3 is TGTGCCAGCAGGGGGGGGAGTAGCAATCAGCCCCAGCATTTT. Residues: CASRGGSSNQPQHF.

The V call is TRBV19, the J call TRBJ2-1; D gene ambiguous. V was cut by 3 bases and J by 5 bases, with 8 bases left in between. The CDR3 runs to 13 residues. The germline CDR1 and CDR2 sequences are LNHDA and SQIVND (reference sequence). The CDR3 DNA reads as TGTGCCAGTAGTATCTCGGTGGACAATGAGCAGTTCTTC. Translation gives CASSISVDNEQFF.

The chain combines TRBV5-4 with TRBJ2-2; no definite D call. V lost 0 bases and J lost 1, with 4 bases in between. CDR1 and CDR2 from the germline V gene are SGHNT and YYREEE (reference sequence). The CDR3 is made up of 14 amino acids. In DNA, the CDR3 is TGTGCCAGCAGCTTGGGACTGAACACCGGGGAGCTGTTTTTT. The encoded protein is CASSLGLNTGELFF.

The chain is built from TRBV28 and TRBJ1-5, with D unresolved. Germline assignment: CDR1 MDHEN and CDR2 SYDVKM. V gave up 11 bases and J gave up 4 bases, with 18 bases separating them. This CDR3 is 14 amino acids long. The CDR3 DNA sequence: TGTGCCGCCAGCACCGGAGGTACGAATCAGCCCCAGCATTTT. Encoded protein: CAASTGGTNQPQHF. Full variable domain (rest looked up from reference TRBV28 and TRBJ1-5): DVKVTQSSRYLVKRTGEKVFLECVQDMDHENMFWYRQDPGLGLRLIYFSYDVKMKEKGDIPEGYSVSREKKERFSLILESASTNQTSMYLCAASTGGTNQPQHFGDGTRLSIL.

The chain recombines TRBV6-1 with TRBJ2-1, with 11 bases that match TRBD2. Looked up from germline, CDR1 is MNHNS and CDR2 is SASEGT. The CDR3 length is 15 residues. Germline trimming cut 2 bases from V and 9 bases from J; bases unmatched to any gene: 6. The CDR3: CASSEYSGRAGEQFF. Written as DNA, the CDR3 is TGTGCCAGCAGTGAATATAGCGGGAGGGCCGGTGAGCAGTTCTTC.

Details on this clone: Because the CDR3's place on the DNA is in doubt, the DNA is left out and the CDR3 is given as listed by TCRdb. V and J are TRBV9 and TRBJ2-7; the DNA was not compared with TRBD2, the D call given in the table. The CDR3 extends over 13 residues, inclusive of both ends. Germline V gene data show CDR1 as SGDLS and CDR2 as YYNGEE. CDR3: CASSVVGEGTPYF.